Following are 14 T cell receptor beta chains from one sample sequenced in a study of human T cells and chemical hapten exposure. As to treatment: therapeutic diphenylcyclopropenone sensitization with weekly scalp DPC. Library construction involved attaching unique molecular identifiers to individual cDNA molecules, which allowed quantitative, reproducible TCR counting. TCRdb independently ran MiXCR on the reads; one entry per CDR3 protein. The sample consists of over 4,500 distinct CDR3 sequences, around half of them appearing once. The sample here was whole blood, taken before DPC sensitization or 2, 6, or about 24 weeks after (not recorded which). The receptors were gathered from an adult with alopecia areata. Some clones in this sample may be carry-over from other donors' samples. This table probably holds off-target reads from a library built for another chain.

The J gene is TRBJ1-4, the V gene TRBV4-2; D remains ambiguous. Deletions cut 4 bases from V and 7 bases from J, with 10 bases between. From germline, CDR1 is LGHNA and CDR2 YNFKEQ. This CDR3 contains 13 residues. The CDR3, as DNA: TGTGCCAGCAGCCCGGAGGGTCCTGAAAAACTGTTTTTT. This sequence encodes CASSPEGPEKLFF.

The V call is TRBV11-2, the J call TRBJ2-1, with TRBD2 identical over 12 bases. The CDR3 is 17 residues long. CDR1 is SGHAT, CDR2 FQNNGV, per germline. The V and J ends lost 1 base and 5 bases, in that order; junction bases with no gene match: 6. CDR3 coding DNA: TGTGCCAGCAGCTTAGGTAGACTAGCGGGAGTCAACAATGAGCAGTTCTTC. Protein: CASSLGRLAGVNNEQFF. Filled out from reference TRBV11-2 and TRBJ2-1, the complete variable domain reads EAGVAQSPRYKIIEKRQSVAFWCNPISGHATLYWYQQILGQGPKLLIQFQNNGVVDDSQLPKDRFSAERLKGVDSTLKIQPAKLEDSAVYLCASSLGRLAGVNNEQFFGPGTRLTVL.

J is TRBJ2-2 and V is TRBV29-1; TRBD1 agrees at 7 bases. V shed 7 bases, J shed 3 bases, and the junction held 2 bases outside the gene matches. The CDR3 is 12 residues long. Germline CDR1 and CDR2: SQVTM and ANQGSEA. Here the CDR3 reads CSGDRDTGELFF. The CDR3 coding sequence is TGCAGCGGCGACAGGGACACCGGGGAGCTGTTTTTT.

The chain recombines TRBV18 with TRBJ2-6, with no clear D. The CDR3 is 17 residues long. The V and J ends lost 0 bases and 0 bases respectively, with 9 bases between them. CDR1 and CDR2 (germline): KGHSH, LQKENI. The CDR3 nucleotides are TGTGCCAGCTCACCACCCCTAAGACCCTCTGGGGCCAACGTCCTGACTTTC. It translates to CASSPPLRPSGANVLTF.

The DNA of the CDR3 is TGTGCCAGCAGTTTTGATGGGGGAACCTACAATGAGCAGTTCTTC. Translated: CASSFDGGTYNEQFF. The V call is TRBV12-3 or TRBV12-4, the J call TRBJ2-1; either TRBD1 or TRBD2 may supply D (5 bases each). The CDR3 has 15 amino acids. V was pared by 3 bases and J by 2 bases, with 11 bases between.

This clonotype was observed a few times. The chain joins TRBV20-1 to TRBJ2-2, with TRBD1 identical over 8 bases. The V segment lost 5 bases and the J segment 7 bases; nucleotides outside the gene matches: 6. The CDR3 loop spans 13 amino acids. The germline V gene encodes CDR1 DFQATT and CDR2 SNEGSKA (reference sequence). The CDR3 here is CSAEDREGGELFF. The CDR3 region has the DNA TGCAGTGCTGAGGACAGGGAAGGCGGGGAGCTGTTTTTT.

The chain combines TRBV7-2 with TRBJ2-5; D may correspond to TRBD1 or TRBD2 (5 bases each). The germline gives CDR1 SGHTA, CDR2 FQGNSA. The V end was cut by 1 base, the J end by 5 bases, with 8 bases between. The CDR3 covers 13 residues. The CDR3 spells CASSLVWGETQYF. The CDR3 DNA sequence: TGTGCCAGCAGCTTAGTCTGGGGGGAGACCCAGTACTTC.

The chain recombines TRBV5-1 with TRBJ2-7; no reliable D call. This CDR3 has 12 residues. Per germline, CDR1 SGHRS and CDR2 YFSETQ. Trimming shortened V by 5 bases and J by 2 bases, and 8 bases separated the two germline ends. CDR3 nucleotide sequence: TGCGCCAGCAGTCCAGCCCCCTACGAGCAGTACTTC. Encoded protein: CASSPAPYEQYF.

This clonotype was seen more than once but under ten times. The CDR3 DNA reads as TGTGCCAGCAGCTGGACCGGGACTAGCGGGAGGAAGGTCGGGGAGCTGTTTTTT. Translation: CASSWTGTSGRKVGELFF. The rearrangement joins TRBV5-8 to TRBJ2-2; 15 nucleotides align to TRBD2. CDR3 length: 18 residues. The junction had 10 bases not matched to a gene; V was cut back by 3 bases and J by 7 bases. The germline gives CDR1 SGHTS, CDR2 YDEGEE. The full variable domain, completed using reference TRBV5-8 and TRBJ2-2, is EAGVTQSPTHLIKTRGQQATLRCSPISGHTSVYWYQQALGLGLQFLLWYDEGEERNRGNFPPRFSGRQFPNYSSELNVNALELEDSALYLCASSWTGTSGRKVGELFFGEGSRLTVL.

This clonotype was counted a few times. The chain recombines TRBV2 with TRBJ2-7; D is tentatively TRBD1 or TRBD2 (5 bases each). The CDR3 length is 13 residues. Trimming took off 1 base at V and 4 bases at J, with 8 bases between the two ends. CDR1 SNHLY and CDR2 FYNNEI come from the germline V gene. In DNA form, the CDR3 reads TGTGCCAGCAGTGAAGTGGGGGATTACGAGCAGTACTTC. Translated: CASSEVGDYEQYF.

This chain joins TRBV30 and TRBJ2-5; 11 nucleotides align to TRBD1. Per germline, CDR1 GTSNPN and CDR2 SVGIG (reference sequence). The CDR3 sequence is 15 residues long. Trimming removed 2 bases from V and 5 bases from J; junction bases left unmatched: 7. The CDR3 protein is CAWSLRGQGVETQYF. The CDR3 DNA is TGTGCCTGGAGTTTACGGGGACAGGGGGTGGAGACCCAGTACTTC.

This clonotype has only a few counts. The rearrangement uses TRBV5-1 and TRBJ1-1; D is possibly TRBD1 (6 bases). There are 12 residues in the CDR3. Trimming cost V 2 bases and J 5 bases, with 7 bases left between them. The germline V gene encodes CDR1 SGHRS and CDR2 YFSETQ. The CDR3 loop is CASSFQGTEAFF. The CDR3 bases are TGCGCCAGCAGCTTCCAGGGGACTGAAGCTTTCTTT.

V gene TRBV19 combines with J gene TRBJ2-2; no reliable D call. Germline assignment: CDR1 LNHDA and CDR2 SQIVND (reference sequence). Trimming took off 3 bases at V and 4 bases at J, with 6 bases between the two ends. CDR3 length: 13 amino acids. In nucleotides, the CDR3 is TGTGCCAGTAGTATTGACGGCACCGGGGAGCTGTTTTTT. It yields the protein CASSIDGTGELFF.

The chain uses TRBV29-1 and TRBJ1-2, with unresolved D. This CDR3 is 11 amino acids long. CDR1 and CDR2 from the germline V gene are SQVTM and ANQGSEA. Trimming removed 2 bases from V and 8 bases from J, with 9 bases in between. The DNA for the CDR3 is TGCAGCGTTGAAAGGACTCAAGGCTACACCTTC. The encoded protein is CSVERTQGYTF. Full variable domain (outside the CDR3, taken from reference TRBV29-1 and TRBJ1-2): SAVISQKPSRDICQRGTSLTIQCQVDSQVTMMFWYRQQPGQSLTLIATANQGSEATYESGFVIDKFPISRPNLTFSTLTVSNMSPEDSSIYLCSVERTQGYTFGSGTRLTVV.